This TCR beta chain was recovered during a study of beta chain features in type 1 diabetes. The CDR3 is made up of 16 amino acids. Germline CDR1 reads SEHNR; CDR2 reads FQNEAQ (reference sequence). Losses at the gene ends were 1 base for V and 7 bases for J; bases not matched to a gene: 8. As to this clone: The target antigen is unknown.

What was sequenced were expressed TCRB transcripts, since all of the isolated RNA had been reverse transcribed. The protocol was immunoSEQ multiplex PCR, while the TCRdb copy is restricted to in-frame clones and leaves out a portion. The table has around 240,000 clones, 15% to 20% seen once. Study-wide points: Moderate yet significant TCRB CDR3 shortening was seen in Type 1 diabetes patients in all four CD4+ subsets. The similarity of naive, central memory and Treg TCRB repertoires appeared greater among patients than among healthy donors. Still unanswered here is whether HLA type influences TCRB rearrangement.

The chain uses TRBV7-9 and TRBJ2-1; 9 bases are shared with TRBD2. Sequenced material: naive CD4+ T cells from blood. The receptor was derived from a man aged 30 to 45 with type 1 diabetes. The CDR3 reads CASSLGLAGTVNEQFF. As DNA, the CDR3 is TGTGCCAGCAGCTTAGGGCTAGCGGGAACAGTAAATGAGCAGTTCTTC.